This TCR beta chain emerged from a study of blood T cell repertoires in COVID-19. Study-wide context: There were acute and convalescent COVID-19 samples, and they came from the United States, Italy and Spain. Sample material is recorded as cDNA or gDNA derived from T cells, B-cell-depleted T cells, or PBMCs.

Method: immunoSEQ multiplex PCR; TCRdb's copy keeps in-frame clones and lacks some. Among roughly 71,000 clones, approximately 85% were seen once, and the ten largest hold roughly 25%. The CDR3 length is 14 residues. Germline lookup yields CDR1 MNHEY and CDR2 SVGAGI. Trimming took 5 bases from V and 0 from J, leaving 8 bases between them. The sequenced sample consisted of peripheral blood. The J gene is TRBJ1-3, the V gene TRBV6-5, with D maybe TRBD1 (5 bases). The sequence was obtained from a man in his fifties with acute or convalescent COVID-19. The chain's CDR3 is CASSPQGSGNTIYF. CDR3 bases: TGTGCCAGCAGTCCGCAGGGCTCTGGAAACACCATATATTTT.